One T cell receptor beta chain is described in this entry. This clone was counted once. Which antigen it targets is not known. Base qualities are not provided; no much larger clone lies one nucleotide away. The same CDR3 is also encoded by other DNA sequences in this sample. TCR CDR3 regions were amplified from genomic DNA by multiplex PCR using the deep immunoSEQ assay. Extracted genomic DNA from each cell subset was spread evenly across all wells of several immunoSEQ 96-well plates, with each plate serving as a replicate. For sorted subsets, approximately 0.2 ug of genomic DNA, equivalent to 25,000 to 30,000 T cell genomes, went into each replicate PCR. Purified libraries were measured with a Qubit 3.0 fluorometer, size-checked on a Bioanalyzer 2100, and measured again with the KAPA Library Quantification kit. A separate single-read 150-cycle Illumina NextSeq 550 flow cell was used to sequence each immunoSEQ 96-well plate. Turning to the authors' computational methods: The immunoSEQ output contained only junctional sequences without quality scores, so filtering could not match that applied to full-length reads. Sequences were annotated with PyIR, a Python wrapper for IgBLAST v1.9, and V/J genes and CDR3 were assigned using IMGT germline references. Any read was removed if the V/J assignment was weak (E-value above 1e-6), the CDR3 was missing, or the read contained stop codons, out-of-frame junctions, or ambiguous translated residues. V3J clonotypes were defined as sequences sharing an identical inferred V gene, J gene, and CDR3 amino acid sequence. Percentage overlap between repertoires was computed as shared unique clonotypes divided by the size of the smaller repertoire. RTK rarefaction, the Chao1 estimator, and Recon v2.1 estimates of unobserved clonotypes were used to assess repertoire richness. Generation probabilities for all TCRbeta clonotypes obtained by the gDNA method from four donors were computed using OLGA. TCRdb carries this immuneACCESS record with in-frame sequences only. Its versions omit some clonotypes, under half of them owing to an unresolved V gene in the studies checked, with the rest unexplained. Clone size and the V and J calls come from that table; the DNA yielded D and trimming. Recorded for this sample are roughly 1,800,000 clones; less than 95% of them occurred a single time. The top ten clones comprise under 1.5% of the sample.

The CDR3 starts with the cysteine, ends with the phenylalanine, and has 14 residues. The retained sequence is limited to the CDR3, 42 bases, with the frame set at the first base. CDR1 and CDR2 are read off the germline V gene (reference sequence) as LNHDA and SQIVND. V and J are trimmed by 3 bases and 2 bases, and the gene matches miss 2 bases of the junction. This entry comes from a study of shared clonotypes between healthy human individuals (dated by TCRdb to the early 2020s). Regarding the study in general: The cohort included three men and a couple of women between 18 and 49 years of age. For each donor, CD4 naive and CD4 memory were each given three plates, CD8 naive was given two plates, and CD8 memory was given one plate. To estimate repertoire size and how much clonotypes are shared between individuals, the study performed deep sequencing of blood TCR repertoires from five healthy adults. Libraries were prepared and TCR repertoires were sequenced by different laboratories using diverse techniques, in order to increase sequencing depth and limit assay-specific biases. Leukapheresis yielded between about 0.94 and 8.9 billion PBMCs per donor.

Overall study outcomes, separate from this receptor: Sampling was limited to blood, and TCR repertoires in tissue likely differ from TCR repertoires in blood. Naive subsets generally had larger estimated clonotype richness than memory subsets. The small number of donors limited the genetic and exposure-history diversity represented. Incomplete sequencing was indicated by rarefaction of sorted-subset datasets, despite the large sequencing depth. Based on pairwise subsampling, the degree of clonotype sharing among donors was expected to be affected by sequencing depth. Sharing across a handful of donors was observed for approximately 5% of naive CD4, around 3.5% of naive CD8, 2% to 2.5% of memory CD4, and over 0.3% of memory CD8 clonotypes. Compared with non-shared clonotypes, the clonotypes found in all four sorted-subset donors had higher generation probabilities.

For the CD8 naive samples, CD45RO-negative cells were positively selected for CCR7, yielding a CD45RA+CCR7+ population from which TemRA cells were excluded. Healthy HIV-negative adults with no recently reported acute infections or vaccinations were included as donors. Every donor was a Caucasian adult residing in Nashville, Tennessee, USA. After blood collection by leukapheresis, PBMCs were isolated using Ficoll-Histopaque density gradient centrifugation and then cryopreserved in the vapor phase of liquid nitrogen. Purity and quantity of every magnetically sorted T cell population were checked by analytical flow cytometry. From each sorted fraction, genomic DNA was isolated and quantified by UV absorbance on a Nanodrop 2000c.

Material for sequencing was naive CD8+ T cells sorted from blood. The sample's cell subset or site, from its label and the paper: CD45RA+CCR7+. This sequence uses TRBV19 and TRBJ2-7; 9 junctional bases match TRBD1. This clonotype was obtained from a man younger than 35 in good health. The CDR3 sequence is CASSIGTGTYEQYF. DNA sequence: TGTGCCAGTAGTATTGGGACAGGGACCTACGAGCAGTACTTC.